This TCR beta chain comes out of a study of CD8 T cells in Susac syndrome. Blood CD8+ and CD4+ T cells underwent high-throughput TCR beta sequencing. TEMRA cells were FACS-enriched, with CD8+ and CD4+ T cells isolated negatively. Random hexamers served to reverse transcribe roughly 0.45 to 1 ug RNA. The authors amplified TCR beta CDR3 across 54 Vbeta and 13 Jbeta using immunoSEQ multiplex PCR. TCRdb processed the immunoSEQ multiplex PCR reads anew with MiXCR; each CDR3 protein has one entry. The data hold fewer than 350,000 distinct CDR3 sequences, with roughly 85% observed a single time. Study results and caveats: An acknowledgment was made by the study that its TCR sequencing and HLA analysis involved relatively few individuals.

This clonotype was observed a few times. Its specificity is not known. Sequenced input: CD8+ T cells from PBMCs. This receptor was identified in a human donor with multiple sclerosis.

In DNA, the CDR3 is TGTGCCAGCAGTTACTCGGGAGGCGGGGACGAGCAGTACTTC. This sequence encodes CASSYSGGGDEQYF. This chain uses TRBV6-2 or TRBV6-3 with TRBJ2-7; tentative D call: TRBD2 (6 bases). The CDR3 is made up of 14 amino acids. The germline V gene encodes CDR1 MNHEY and CDR2 SVGEGT. Trimming removed 0 bases from V and 5 bases from J, with 11 bases in between.